The 20 T cell receptor beta chains given below trace back to one sample, sequenced in a study of control samples from healthy donors and cancer patients. The assay was immunoSEQ multiplex PCR, and TCRdb's table has in-frame clones only and misses some. The table shows under 100,000 clones, with 85% to 95% occurring only once. Source material: blood. These TCRs come from a woman under 40 in good health.

This clone appeared once. The J gene is TRBJ1-1, the V gene TRBV5-4; D is unclear. Trimming cost V 6 bases and J 1 base, with 13 bases left between them. There are 14 residues in the CDR3. Germline V lookup: CDR1 SGHNT, CDR2 YYREEE (reference sequence). The CDR3 sequence is CASNPFGENTEAFF. Written as DNA, the CDR3 is TGTGCCAGCAACCCTTTTGGGGAGAACACTGAAGCTTTCTTT.

The chain couples TRBV19 to TRBJ2-1; 9 bases are a match to TRBD2. The CDR3 consists of 15 residues. Germline V gene lookup returns CDR1 LNHDA and CDR2 SQIVND (reference sequence). The ends lost 9 bases at V and 4 bases at J; junction bases unmatched: 10. The CDR3 region is CASTSAGGTYNEQFF. As DNA, the CDR3 is TGTGCCAGCACCTCAGCGGGGGGAACATACAATGAGCAGTTCTTC. The entire variable domain, with the rest obtained from reference TRBV19 and TRBJ2-1, is as follows: DGGITQSPKYLFRKEGQNVTLSCEQNLNHDAMYWYRQDPGQGLRLIYYSQIVNDFQKGDIAEGYSVSREKKESFPLTVTSAQKNPTAFYLCASTSAGGTYNEQFFGPGTRLTVL.

The rearrangement links TRBV5-1 to TRBJ1-5; no definite D call. Germline lookup yields CDR1 SGHRS and CDR2 YFSETQ. The CDR3 runs to 15 residues. The V and J ends lost 0 bases and 4 bases respectively, with 11 bases between them. The CDR3 DNA is TGCGCCAGCAGCTTGGCCGGTTCGGAGAATCAGCCCCAGCATTTT. Protein product: CASSLAGSENQPQHF.

V is TRBV4-2 and J is TRBJ2-2; 7 bases line up with TRBD1. CDR1 is LGHNA and CDR2 is YNFKEQ in the germline V gene. This CDR3 has 18 residues. Trimming at V came to 0 bases and at J to 0 bases, leaving 7 bases not matched to a gene. CDR3 nucleotide sequence: TGTGCCAGCAGCCAAGAAAGTTTGCAGGGGGCGAACACCGGGGAGCTGTTTTTT. It yields the protein CASSQESLQGANTGELFF.

The genes are TRBV4-1 and TRBJ1-3; weak D call: TRBD1 (6 bases). The CDR3 has 16 residues. Germline values: CDR1 MGHRA, CDR2 YSYEKL. Deletions cut 0 bases from V and 3 bases from J, with 12 bases between. The CDR3 DNA is TGCGCCAGCAGCCAAGATATGAAGGGGGTTGGAAACACCATATATTTT. Protein: CASSQDMKGVGNTIYF.

The rearrangement uses TRBV20-1 and TRBJ1-1; 9 bases are shared with TRBD1. From germline, CDR1 is DFQATT and CDR2 SNEGSKA (reference sequence). V trimming: 6 bases; J trimming: 6 bases; junction bases outside the gene matches: 2. The CDR3 loop spans 11 amino acids. CDR3 bases: TGCAGTGCCCGACAGGGGGCTGAAGCTTTCTTT. Amino acid sequence: CSARQGAEAFF.

The chain recombines TRBV11-3 with TRBJ1-6; the D gene is possibly TRBD1 (5 bases). Deletions cut 6 bases from V and 9 bases from J, with 12 bases between. CDR1 and CDR2 from the germline V gene are SGHNT and YENEEA. The CDR3 extends over 13 amino acids. Written as DNA, the CDR3 is TGTGCCAGCAGACCGCGGGGCGGTTCACCCCTCCACTTT. This encodes CASRPRGGSPLHF.

This chain joins TRBV18 and TRBJ2-1, with D hard to call. The CDR3 has 14 residues. V lost 0 bases and J 4 bases, leaving 7 bases between the germline ends. Looked up from germline, CDR1 is KGHSH and CDR2 is LQKENI. CDR3 loop: CASSPPSRYNEQFF. CDR3 DNA sequence: TGTGCCAGCTCACCACCGTCGAGGTACAATGAGCAGTTCTTC.

The chain carries TRBV19 and TRBJ2-2; no definite D call. Germline assignment: CDR1 LNHDA and CDR2 SQIVND (reference sequence). Between the trimmed V and J ends, which lost 8 bases and 7 bases, there was a span of 5 bases. The CDR3 totals 10 residues. The DNA of the CDR3 is TGTGCCAGTTTTGGCGGGGAGCTGTTTTTT. Its protein is CASFGGELFF.

Details on this clone: Compared with germline, one end of the junction differs, possibly owing to a read error. The J gene is TRBJ1-2, the V gene TRBV24-1; no clear D. This CDR3 spans 9 amino acids. Germline CDR1 and CDR2: KGHDR and SFDVKD. CDR3 loop: CATSLEAGF. In DNA form, the CDR3 reads TGTGCCACCAGTCTCGAGGCGGGCTTC.

The chain links TRBV7-9 to TRBJ1-1; D not certain. The length of the CDR3 is 15 residues. Germline V gene lookup returns CDR1 SEHNR and CDR2 FQNEAQ (reference sequence). The V end lost 5 bases, the J end lost 5 bases, and 18 bases lay between the germline ends. CDR3 bases: TGTGCCAGCAGCCCCCCCTCTACTGTCGGGACTGAAGCTTTCTTT. This codes for CASSPPSTVGTEAFF.

The V gene is TRBV3-1 (or the pseudogene TRBV3-2), the J gene TRBJ1-2; no reliable D call. The CDR3 length is 13 residues. Germline V CDR1 and CDR2: LGHDT, YNNKEL (reference sequence). The V and J ends lost 1 base and 4 bases respectively, with 7 bases between them. CDR3 nucleotides: TGTGCCAGCAGCCAAGCACAGACCTATGGCTACACCTTC. Its protein product is CASSQAQTYGYTF.

The chain joins TRBV11-3 to TRBJ2-7; D is possibly TRBD1 (6 bases). V was clipped by 0 bases and J by 2 bases, with 14 bases between them. The CDR3 extends over 16 amino acids. Germline values: CDR1 SGHNT, CDR2 YENEEA. DNA for the CDR3: TGTGCCAGCAGCTTAGACAGTACGGGACACACCTACGAGCAGTACTTC. The encoded protein is CASSLDSTGHTYEQYF.

The chain employs TRBV7-9 and TRBJ1-1; 8 positions match TRBD1. Germline V CDR1 and CDR2: SEHNR, FQNEAQ (reference sequence). V was clipped by 5 bases and J by 1 base; unmatched bases: 9. The CDR3 is made up of 16 amino acids. The CDR3 loop reads CASSPGAGGENTEAFF. CDR3 coding DNA: TGTGCCAGCAGCCCCGGGGCAGGGGGCGAGAACACTGAAGCTTTCTTT.

V usage is TRBV6-1 and J usage is TRBJ1-5; D unresolved. The ends were cut back, 1 base at V and 5 bases at J, with 6 bases in the middle. The CDR3 runs to 13 residues. CDR1 and CDR2 from the germline V gene are MNHNS and SASEGT. CDR3 in DNA: TGTGCCAGCAGTGAAGTAGAGTATCAGCCCCAGCATTTT. Translating gives CASSEVEYQPQHF.

V and J are TRBV19 and TRBJ1-3; no clear D. V shed 2 bases and J shed 0 bases, with 11 bases lying between them. Germline CDR1 LNHDA, CDR2 SQIVND (reference sequence). The CDR3 has 16 residues. The CDR3 loop reads CASSIPQTGSGNTIYF. The CDR3 DNA reads TGTGCCAGTAGTATACCCCAAACCGGCTCTGGAAACACCATATATTTT.

This clone was seen once. The J gene is TRBJ1-2, the V gene TRBV6-1; D is unclear. The CDR3 contains 14 residues. Germline loops: CDR1 MNHNS, CDR2 SASEGT. Trimming cost V 0 bases and J 3 bases, with 8 bases left between them. CDR3 loop: CASSEAHWDYGYTF. The CDR3, as DNA: TGTGCCAGCAGTGAAGCCCACTGGGACTATGGCTACACCTTC.

This chain connects TRBV15 to TRBJ1-6; 10 bases agree with TRBD1. V dropped 3 bases and J dropped 6; count of bases not matched to a gene: 2. There are 15 residues in the CDR3. Germline CDR1 reads LNHNV; CDR2 reads YYDKDF (reference sequence). CDR3 sequence (DNA): TGTGCCACCAGCAGGGGGACAGGGGCTAATTCACCCCTCCACTTT. Its translation: CATSRGTGANSPLHF.

V and J are TRBV24-1 and TRBJ1-1; no clear D gene. The germline CDR1 and CDR2 sequences are KGHDR and SFDVKD. The CDR3 is 15 amino acids. Trimming pared 2 bases from V and 4 bases from J, leaving 13 bases between. The CDR3 nucleotides read TGTGCCACCAGTGATTCGCAGGTAGGTTCCACTGAAGCTTTCTTT. Translation gives CATSDSQVGSTEAFF.

The chain combines TRBV14 with TRBJ2-7; D not resolved. V gave up 1 base and J gave up 5 bases, with 15 bases separating them. CDR1 and CDR2 (germline): SGHDN, FVKESK. The CDR3 sequence is 15 residues long. CDR3 nucleotide sequence: TGTGCCAGCAGCCAAGCGTTCCGGTTACGGGACGAGCAGTACTTC. Amino acid sequence: CASSQAFRLRDEQYF. Together with reference TRBV14 and TRBJ2-7, the CDR3 gives the full variable domain: EAGVTQFPSHSVIEKGQTVTLRCDPISGHDNLYWYRRVMGKEIKFLLHFVKESKQDESGMPNNRFLAERTGGTYSTLKVQPAELEDSGVYFCASSQAFRLRDEQYFGPGTRLTVT.